What follows describes a single T cell receptor beta chain. Per the authors' pipeline: Reference gene primer amplification gave nucleated cell count estimates. Libraries were prepared by immunoSEQ multiplex PCR; TCRdb keeps only in-frame clonotypes and omits some of them. V, J and clone size are those of that table, while D and trimming were read from the DNA. The table includes roughly 300,000 clones, under 95% detected once. This entry comes from a study of blood T cell repertoires in COVID-19. Study-wide background: COVID-19 samples from acute and convalescent phases originated in the United States, Italy and Spain.

This CDR3 is 14 amino acids long. Germline V CDR1 and CDR2: SGHVS, FNYEAQ. The germline V and J ends were trimmed by 1 base and 0 bases, with 7 bases remaining between them. In assigning cohorts, the study relied on participant-reported clinical history. Recovered participants had two consecutive negative NP/OP PCR tests, healthcare professional clearance, or symptom resolution. This receptor was identified in a woman in her 30s who had recovered from COVID-19. Sequences were obtained from PBMCs or T cells enriched from blood (not recorded which). The rearrangement links TRBV7-6 to TRBJ2-7, with D maybe TRBD2 (6 bases). The CDR3 loop is CASSLGGDSYEQYF. The CDR3 region has the DNA TGTGCCAGCAGCTTAGGGGGGGACTCCTACGAGCAGTACTTC. The whole variable domain, remainder taken from reference TRBV7-6 and TRBJ2-7, is GAGVSQSPRYKVTKRGQDVALRCDPISGHVSLYWYRQALGQGPEFLTYFNYEAQQDKSGLPNDRFSAERPEGSISTLTIQRTEQRDSAMYRCASSLGGDSYEQYFGPGTRLTVT.